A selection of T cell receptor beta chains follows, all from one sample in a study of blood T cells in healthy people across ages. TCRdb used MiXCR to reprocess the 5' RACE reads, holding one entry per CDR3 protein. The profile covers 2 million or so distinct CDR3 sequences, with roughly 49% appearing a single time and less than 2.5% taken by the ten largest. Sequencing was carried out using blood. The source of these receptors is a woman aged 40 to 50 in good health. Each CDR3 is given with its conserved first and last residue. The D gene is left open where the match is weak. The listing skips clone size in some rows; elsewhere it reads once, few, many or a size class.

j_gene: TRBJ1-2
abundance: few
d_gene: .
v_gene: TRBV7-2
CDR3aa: CASSSGGRSYGYTF
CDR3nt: TGTGCCAGCAGCTCCGGGGGCAGGAGCTATGGCTACACCTTC

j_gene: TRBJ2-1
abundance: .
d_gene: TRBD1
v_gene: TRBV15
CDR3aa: CATSSLAGTGDEQFF
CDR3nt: TGTGCCACCAGCAGCCTGGCGGGGACAGGGGATGAGCAGTTCTTC

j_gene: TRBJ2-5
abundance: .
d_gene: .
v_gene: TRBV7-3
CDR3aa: CASSWDFGETQYF
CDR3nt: TGTGCCAGCAGCTGGGATTTCGGAGAGACCCAGTACTTC

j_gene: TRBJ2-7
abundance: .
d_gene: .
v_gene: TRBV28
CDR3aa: CASSLLAAFYEQYF
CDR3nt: TGTGCCAGCAGTTTATTGGCGGCTTTCTACGAGCAGTACTTC

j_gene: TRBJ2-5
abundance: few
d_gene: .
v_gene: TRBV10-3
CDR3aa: CAISGYGSETQYF
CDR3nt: TGTGCCATCAGTGGGTATGGTTCGGAGACCCAGTACTTC

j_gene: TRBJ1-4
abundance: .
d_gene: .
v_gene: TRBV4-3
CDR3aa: CASSPTRGVNEKLFF
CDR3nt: TGCGCCAGCAGCCCTACCCGGGGGGTTAATGAAAAACTGTTTTTT

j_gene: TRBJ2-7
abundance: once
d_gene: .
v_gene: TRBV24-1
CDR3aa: CATSDPIRETFTLFAYF
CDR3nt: TGTGCCACCAGTGATCCGATCCGGGAGACCTTCACGTTGTTTGCGTACTTC

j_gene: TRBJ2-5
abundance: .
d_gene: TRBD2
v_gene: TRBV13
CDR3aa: CASNLRLAGRQETQYF
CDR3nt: TGTGCCAGCAACCTGAGACTAGCGGGCCGCCAAGAGACCCAGTACTTC

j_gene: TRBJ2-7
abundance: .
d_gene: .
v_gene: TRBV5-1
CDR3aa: CASSARQFQEQYF
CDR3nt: TGCGCCAGCAGCGCCAGACAGTTTCAAGAGCAGTACTTC

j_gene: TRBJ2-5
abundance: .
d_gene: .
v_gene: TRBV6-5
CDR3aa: CASGNKETQYF
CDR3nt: TGTGCCAGCGGGAACAAAGAGACCCAGTACTTC

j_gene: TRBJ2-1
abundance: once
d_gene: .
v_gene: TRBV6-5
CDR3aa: CASNARASYNEQFF
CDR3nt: TGTGCCAGCAATGCAAGGGCTTCCTACAATGAGCAGTTCTTC

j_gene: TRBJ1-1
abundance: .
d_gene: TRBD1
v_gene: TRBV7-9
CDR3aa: CASSARDRNTEAFF
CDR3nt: TGTGCCAGCAGCGCCAGGGACAGGAACACTGAAGCTTTCTTT

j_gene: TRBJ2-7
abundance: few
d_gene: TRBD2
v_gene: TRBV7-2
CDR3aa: CASSLASGGGTYEQYF
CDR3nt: TGTGCCAGCAGCTTAGCTAGCGGGGGGGGCACCTACGAGCAGTACTTC

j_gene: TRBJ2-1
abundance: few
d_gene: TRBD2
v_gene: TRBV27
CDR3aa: CASSLSGTRNNEQFF
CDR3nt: TGTGCCAGCAGTTTATCTGGGACTAGAAACAATGAGCAGTTCTTC

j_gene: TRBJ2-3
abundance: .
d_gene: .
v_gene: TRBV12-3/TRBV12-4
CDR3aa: CASSLMGVSTDTQYF
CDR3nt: TGTGCCAGCAGTTTGATGGGCGTGAGCACAGATACGCAGTATTTT

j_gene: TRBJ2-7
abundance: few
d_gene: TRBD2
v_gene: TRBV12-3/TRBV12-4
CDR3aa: CASSSRFGGGPYEQYF
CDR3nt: TGTGCCAGCAGTTCTAGGTTCGGGGGGGGCCCCTACGAGCAGTACTTC

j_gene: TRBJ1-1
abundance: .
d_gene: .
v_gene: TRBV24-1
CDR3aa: CATSDSRRTEAFF
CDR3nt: TGTGCCACCAGTGATTCACGGCGGACTGAAGCTTTCTTT

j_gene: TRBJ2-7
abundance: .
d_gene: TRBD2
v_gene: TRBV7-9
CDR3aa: CASSLGGTSGGAEQYF
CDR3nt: TGTGCCAGCAGCTTAGGTGGGACTAGCGGGGGAGCCGAGCAGTACTTC

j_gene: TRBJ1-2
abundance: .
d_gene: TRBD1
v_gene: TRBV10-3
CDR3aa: CAISVSERTGRPNYGYTF
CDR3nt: TGTGCCATCAGTGTATCTGAGAGGACAGGGAGGCCAAACTATGGCTACACCTTC

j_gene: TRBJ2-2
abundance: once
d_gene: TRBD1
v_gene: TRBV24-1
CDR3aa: CATSAPTGNTGELFF
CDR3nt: TGTGCCACCAGTGCCCCGACAGGGAATACCGGGGAGCTGTTTTTT

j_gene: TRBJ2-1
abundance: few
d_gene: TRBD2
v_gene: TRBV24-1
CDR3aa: CATSLSGGFSYNEQFF
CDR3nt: TGTGCCACCAGTCTTAGCGGGGGGTTTTCCTACAATGAGCAGTTCTTC

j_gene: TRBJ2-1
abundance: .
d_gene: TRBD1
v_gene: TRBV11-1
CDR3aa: CASSPRDRGISYNEQFF
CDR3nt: TGTGCCAGCAGCCCCCGGGACAGGGGGATCTCCTACAATGAGCAGTTCTTC

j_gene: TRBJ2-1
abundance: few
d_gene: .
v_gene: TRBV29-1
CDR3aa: CSVEGTESYNEQFF
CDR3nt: TGCAGCGTTGAAGGGACGGAGTCCTACAATGAGCAGTTCTTC

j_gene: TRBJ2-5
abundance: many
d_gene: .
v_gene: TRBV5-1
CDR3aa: CASSSQGRGQETQYF
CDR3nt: TGCGCCAGCAGCTCGCAAGGACGCGGTCAAGAGACCCAGTACTTC

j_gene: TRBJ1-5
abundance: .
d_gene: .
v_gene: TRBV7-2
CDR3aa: CASSFRTADQPQHF
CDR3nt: TGTGCCAGCAGCTTCAGGACGGCAGATCAGCCCCAGCATTTT

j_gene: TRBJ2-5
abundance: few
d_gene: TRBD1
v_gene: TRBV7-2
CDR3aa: CASSSRTGRTTETQYF
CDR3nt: TGTGCCAGCAGCAGTAGGACAGGGCGGACAACGGAGACCCAGTACTTC

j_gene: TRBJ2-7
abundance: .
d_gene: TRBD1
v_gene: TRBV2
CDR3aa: CASEGQVYEQYF
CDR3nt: TGTGCCAGCGAGGGACAGGTATACGAGCAGTACTTC

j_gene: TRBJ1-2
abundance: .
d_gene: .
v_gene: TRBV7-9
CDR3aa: CASSVVSVNYGYTF
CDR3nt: TGTGCCAGCAGCGTAGTATCCGTTAACTATGGCTACACCTTC

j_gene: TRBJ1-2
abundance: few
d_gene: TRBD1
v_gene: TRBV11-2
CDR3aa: CASVDLQGARSYGYTF
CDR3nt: TGTGCCAGCGTGGACCTACAGGGGGCGCGTAGCTATGGCTACACCTTC

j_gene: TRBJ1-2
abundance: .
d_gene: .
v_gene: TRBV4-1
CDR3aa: CASSQPKETVNYGYTF
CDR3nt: TGCGCCAGCAGCCAACCGAAAGAGACAGTAAACTATGGCTACACCTTC

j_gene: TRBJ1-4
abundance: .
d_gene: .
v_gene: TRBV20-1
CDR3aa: CSAIGGNSEKLFF
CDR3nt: TGCAGTGCTATAGGGGGGAATAGTGAAAAACTGTTTTTT

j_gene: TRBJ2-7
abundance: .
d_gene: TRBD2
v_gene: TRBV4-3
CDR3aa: CASSQEKLAGHYEQYF
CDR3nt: TGCGCCAGCAGCCAAGAGAAACTAGCGGGGCACTACGAGCAGTACTTC

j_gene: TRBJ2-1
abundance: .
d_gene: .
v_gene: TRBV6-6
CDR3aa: CASSYDLWGNEQFF
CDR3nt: TGTGCCAGCAGTTACGATCTTTGGGGGAATGAGCAGTTCTTC

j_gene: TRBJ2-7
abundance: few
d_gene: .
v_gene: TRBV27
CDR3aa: CASSISRGRYEQYF
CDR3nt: TGTGCCAGCAGTATAAGCAGGGGTAGATACGAGCAGTACTTC

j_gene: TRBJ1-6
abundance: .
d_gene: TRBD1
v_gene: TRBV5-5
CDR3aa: CASIGQGASSPLHF
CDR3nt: TGTGCCAGCATCGGACAGGGGGCAAGTTCACCCCTCCACTTT

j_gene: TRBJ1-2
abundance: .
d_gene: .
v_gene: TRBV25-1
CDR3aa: CANSKDRNYGYTF
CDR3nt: TGTGCCAACAGCAAAGACAGAAACTATGGCTACACCTTC

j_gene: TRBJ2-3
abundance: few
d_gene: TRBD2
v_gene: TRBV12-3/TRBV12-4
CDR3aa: CASTLSGGPWDTQYF
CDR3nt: TGTGCCAGCACCCTTAGCGGGGGGCCATGGGATACGCAGTATTTT

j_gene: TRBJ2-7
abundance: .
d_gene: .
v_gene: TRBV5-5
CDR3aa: CASSLLGFGEQYF
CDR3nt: TGTGCCAGCAGCTTACTAGGTTTTGGCGAGCAGTACTTC

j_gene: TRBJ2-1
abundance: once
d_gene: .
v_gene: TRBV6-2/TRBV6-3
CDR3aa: CASSYSWETISYNEQFF
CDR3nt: TGTGCCAGCAGTTACTCTTGGGAAACCATCTCCTACAATGAGCAGTTCTTC

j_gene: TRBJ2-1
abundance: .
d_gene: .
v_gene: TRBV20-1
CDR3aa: CSARGGLNNEQFF
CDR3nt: TGCAGTGCTAGAGGCGGGTTGAACAATGAGCAGTTCTTC

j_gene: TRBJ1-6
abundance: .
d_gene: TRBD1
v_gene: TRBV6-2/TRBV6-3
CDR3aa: CASNDRGDSPLHF
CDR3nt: TGTGCCAGCAACGACAGGGGTGATTCACCCCTCCACTTT

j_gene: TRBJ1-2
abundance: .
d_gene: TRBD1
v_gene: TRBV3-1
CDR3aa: CASSQATGGAFYGYTF
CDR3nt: TGTGCCAGCAGCCAGGCGACAGGGGGTGCCTTCTATGGCTACACCTTC

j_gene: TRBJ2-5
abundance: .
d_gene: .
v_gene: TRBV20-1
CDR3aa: CSARSGRGETQYF
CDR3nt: TGCAGTGCTCGCTCGGGGAGGGGGGAGACCCAGTACTTC

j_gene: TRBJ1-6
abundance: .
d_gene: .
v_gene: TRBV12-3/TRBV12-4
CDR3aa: CASSSDTNSPLHF
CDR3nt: TGTGCCAGCAGTTCCGATACAAATTCACCCCTCCACTTT

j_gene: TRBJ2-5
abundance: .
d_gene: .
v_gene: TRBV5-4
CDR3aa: CASSPRSGLQETQYF
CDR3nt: TGTGCCAGCAGCCCGCGTTCGGGACTTCAAGAGACCCAGTACTTC

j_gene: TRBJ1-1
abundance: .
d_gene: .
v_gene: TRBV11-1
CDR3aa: CASSWEQPNTEAFF
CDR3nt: TGTGCCAGCAGCTGGGAACAGCCAAACACTGAAGCTTTCTTT

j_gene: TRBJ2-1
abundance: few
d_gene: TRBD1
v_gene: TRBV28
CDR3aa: CASSRTGGVWVTEQFF
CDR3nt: TGTGCCAGCAGCCGGACAGGGGGCGTGTGGGTTACTGAGCAGTTCTTC

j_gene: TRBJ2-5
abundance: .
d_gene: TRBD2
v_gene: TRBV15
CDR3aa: CATKMTSGGIQETQYF
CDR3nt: TGTGCCACCAAAATGACTAGCGGGGGGATCCAAGAGACCCAGTACTTC

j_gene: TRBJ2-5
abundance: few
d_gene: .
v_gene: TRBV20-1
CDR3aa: CSARGTFQETQYF
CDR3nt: TGCAGTGCTAGGGGCACATTCCAAGAGACCCAGTACTTC

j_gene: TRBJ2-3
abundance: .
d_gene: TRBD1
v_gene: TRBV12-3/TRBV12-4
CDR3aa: CASISGDRVADTQYF
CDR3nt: TGTGCCAGCATATCCGGGGACAGGGTGGCAGATACGCAGTATTTT

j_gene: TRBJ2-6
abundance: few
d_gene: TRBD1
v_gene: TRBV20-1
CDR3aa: CSAQRRGTGGFGANVLTF
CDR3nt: TGCAGTGCTCAAAGACGGGGGACAGGGGGCTTTGGGGCCAACGTCCTGACTTTC

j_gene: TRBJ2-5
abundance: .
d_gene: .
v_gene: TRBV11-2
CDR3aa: CASSLETQETQYF
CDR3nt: TGTGCCAGCAGCTTAGAGACCCAAGAGACCCAGTACTTC

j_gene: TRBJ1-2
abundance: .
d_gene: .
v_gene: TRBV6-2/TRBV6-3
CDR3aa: CASSSGGIGPYGYTF
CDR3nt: TGTGCCAGCAGTTCCGGGGGGATTGGTCCCTATGGCTACACCTTC

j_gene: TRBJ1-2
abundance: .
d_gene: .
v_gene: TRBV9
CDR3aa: CASSTIYADGGYTF
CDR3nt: TGTGCCAGCAGCACTATTTACGCCGACGGCGGCTACACCTTC